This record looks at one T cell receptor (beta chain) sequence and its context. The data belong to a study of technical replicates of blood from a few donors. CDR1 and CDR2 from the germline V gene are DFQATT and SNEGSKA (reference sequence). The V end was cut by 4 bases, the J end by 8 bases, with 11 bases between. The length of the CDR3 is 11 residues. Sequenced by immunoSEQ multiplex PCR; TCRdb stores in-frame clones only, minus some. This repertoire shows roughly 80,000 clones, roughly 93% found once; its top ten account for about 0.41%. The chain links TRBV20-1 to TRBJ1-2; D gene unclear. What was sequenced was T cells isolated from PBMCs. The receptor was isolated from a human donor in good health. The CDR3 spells CSATILSGYTF. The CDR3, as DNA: TGCAGTGCTACGATTTTGAGCGGCTACACCTTC.